This TCR beta chain comes out of a study of OX40 agonist ivuxolimab in advanced cancers. The V end was cut by 4 bases, the J end by 6 bases, with 11 bases between. Germline CDR1 SGHTS, CDR2 YDEGEE. This CDR3 comprises 12 residues. Profiling relied on immunoSEQ multiplex PCR, and the TCRdb table lists in-frame clones only, not all of them. The table lists fewer than 85,000 clones, 88% of them singletons. Study-wide results and caveats: Normalized T-cell clonal expansion was also low in a subset of nonresponders.

This clone was seen a handful of times. What it recognizes is unknown. The specimen was CD4+ or CD8+ T cells sorted from blood, collected in a trial of the OX40 agonist ivuxolimab. The receptor comes from an adult with an advanced solid tumor such as melanoma, head and neck, liver or kidney cancer. The chain links TRBV5-8 to TRBJ2-7, with no clear D. Here the CDR3 DNA reads TGTGCCAGCAGCCCTCTTAGAGCCGAGCAGTACTTC. Protein sequence: CASSPLRAEQYF. Drawing the rest from reference TRBV5-8 and TRBJ2-7, the complete variable domain is EAGVTQSPTHLIKTRGQQATLRCSPISGHTSVYWYQQALGLGLQFLLWYDEGEERNRGNFPPRFSGRQFPNYSSELNVNALELEDSALYLCASSPLRAEQYFGPGTRLTVT.